The next 30 T cell receptor beta chains were all read from a single sample in a study of blood T cell repertoires in COVID-19. Repertoires were generated with immunoSEQ multiplex PCR, while TCRdb's copy carries only in-frame clones and drops some. The data contain approximately 210,000 clones, around 84% of them singletons. Sample: PBMCs or T cells enriched from blood (not recorded which). The receptor source for this set is a man aged 25-45 years with acute COVID-19.

This clone was counted many times. Other DNA sequences from this sample encode an identical CDR3 as well. CDR3 DNA: TGTGCCAGCAGCGTTACGGAGAACTATGGCTACACCTTC. Translating gives CASSVTENYGYTF. This chain connects TRBV9 to TRBJ1-2; D uncertain. Trimming stripped 2 bases from V and 2 bases from J, with 7 bases between. Germline CDR1 and CDR2: SGDLS and YYNGEE. The CDR3 loop spans 13 amino acids.

The V call is TRBV25-1, the J call TRBJ1-6; tentative D call: TRBD1 (5 bases). Germline CDR1 reads MGHDK; CDR2 reads SYGVNS. The CDR3 consists of 17 residues. V was pared by 2 bases and J by 0 bases, with 11 bases between. CDR3 bases: TGTGCCAGCAGTGAACATTCGGGGGGCTCCTATAATTCACCCCTCCACTTT. Protein: CASSEHSGGSYNSPLHF.

The chain carries TRBV19 and TRBJ1-1; TRBD1 matches at 7 bases. The trim removed 4 bases at V and 0 bases at J, leaving 5 bases unmatched. Looked up from germline, CDR1 is LNHDA and CDR2 is SQIVND (reference sequence). CDR3 length equals 15 residues. CDR3 nucleotide sequence: TGTGCCAGTAGTACAAAGGGACAGATGAACACTGAAGCTTTCTTT. Encoded protein: CASSTKGQMNTEAFF.

This clone was seen only a few times. The rearrangement joins TRBV7-2 to TRBJ1-4, with a weak D call TRBD1 (6 bases). The CDR3 has 14 amino acids. V lost 5 bases and J 7 bases, leaving 14 bases between the germline ends. CDR1 and CDR2 (germline): SGHTA, FQGNSA. This CDR3 reads CASSRPRGSEKLFF. CDR3 nucleotides: TGTGCCAGCAGCCGCCCCAGGGGTAGTGAAAAACTGTTTTTT. Filled out from reference TRBV7-2 and TRBJ1-4, the complete variable domain reads GAGVSQSPSNKVTEKGKDVELRCDPISGHTALYWYRQSLGQGLEFLIYFQGNSAPDKSGLPSDRFSAERTGGSVSTLTIQRTQQEDSAVYLCASSRPRGSEKLFFGSGTQLSVL.

This chain links TRBV30 with TRBJ1-2; no firm D call. Looked up from germline, CDR1 is GTSNPN and CDR2 is SVGIG (reference sequence). V was cut by 8 bases and J by 8 bases, with 15 bases left in between. This CDR3 is 11 amino acids long. CDR3 amino acids: CARKDVAGYTF. The CDR3 coding sequence is TGTGCCAGAAAGGATGTAGCGGGCTACACCTTC.

This rearrangement joins TRBV9 to TRBJ1-2; a weak D match, TRBD1 (5 bases). Per germline, CDR1 SGDLS and CDR2 YYNGEE. V lost 0 bases and J lost 4, with 13 bases in between. The CDR3 spans 15 residues. The CDR3 sequence: CASSVGQSTFYGYTF. The CDR3 DNA follows: TGTGCCAGCAGCGTAGGACAGAGCACCTTCTATGGCTACACCTTC.

The V gene is TRBV6-2 or TRBV6-3, the J gene TRBJ2-5, with 15 bases identical to TRBD2. J lost 6 bases, V lost 5 bases, and 7 bases had no gene match. The CDR3 has 16 amino acids. Germline V gene lookup returns CDR1 MNHEY and CDR2 SVGEGT. CDR3 loop: CASSPYGLAGGKTQYF. The CDR3 DNA follows: TGTGCCAGCAGTCCCTACGGACTAGCGGGGGGGAAGACCCAGTACTTC.

In DNA, the CDR3 is TGTGCCATCAGTCAAGGGGAGGGGGGCGCCTACAATGAGCAGTTCTTC. Translation gives CAISQGEGGAYNEQFF. The rearrangement uses TRBV10-3 and TRBJ2-1, with D tentatively TRBD2 (7 bases). The CDR3 consists of 16 residues. Deletions cut 5 bases from V and 2 bases from J, with 16 bases between. In germline, CDR1 is ENHRY, CDR2 SYGVKD.

J is TRBJ2-7 and V is TRBV6-5; D ambiguous. The V end was cut by 6 bases, the J end by 2 bases, with 14 bases between. The CDR3 consists of 14 residues. In germline, CDR1 is MNHEY, CDR2 SVGAGI. The CDR3 DNA follows: TGTGCCAGCAGGTCCCAAAAACACCCCTACGAGCAGTACTTC. This translates into CASRSQKHPYEQYF.

The CDR3 sequence: CSVDSRGLDYGYTF. DNA of the CDR3: TGCAGCGTTGACTCCAGGGGGCTGGACTATGGCTACACCTTC. The chain couples TRBV29-1 to TRBJ1-2; 8 bases map to TRBD1. V shed 3 bases and J 3 bases; nucleotides not matched to a gene: 6. Germline CDR1 reads SQVTM; CDR2 reads ANQGSEA. CDR3 length: 14 amino acids.

This chain links TRBV4-2 with TRBJ2-7, with 7 bases that match TRBD2. This CDR3 comprises 15 residues. CDR1 and CDR2 from the germline V gene are LGHNA and YNFKEQ. Trimming cost V 4 bases and J 4 bases; bases outside gene matches: 10. The CDR3 bases are TGTGCCAGCAGCCCCCACGGGGCGGGGGATTACGAGCAGTACTTC. It translates to CASSPHGAGDYEQYF.

With regard to this clone: The identical CDR3 is also encoded by other nucleotide sequences in the sample. V gene TRBV5-1 combines with J gene TRBJ2-5, with 8 positions matching TRBD1. V lost 4 bases, J lost 0 bases, and 8 bases stayed unmatched. Germline CDR1 and CDR2: SGHRS and YFSETQ. This CDR3 comprises 16 residues. CDR3 residues: CASSPGTGGYQETQYF. The CDR3 bases are TGCGCCAGCAGCCCGGGGACAGGAGGGTACCAAGAGACCCAGTACTTC.

V is TRBV7-6 and J is TRBJ1-2, with TRBD1 identical over 9 bases. V lost 3 bases, J lost 4 bases, and 6 bases stayed unmatched. Germline V lookup: CDR1 SGHVS, CDR2 FNYEAQ. The CDR3 sequence is 15 residues long. CDR3 residues: CASSLDRGVSYGYTF. The CDR3 region has the DNA TGTGCCAGCAGCTTGGACAGGGGTGTTAGCTATGGCTACACCTTC.

The CDR3 spells CASRATQGSQPQHF. DNA of the CDR3: TGTGCCAGCAGGGCAACTCAGGGGAGTCAGCCCCAGCATTTT. This sequence joins TRBV6-5 and TRBJ1-5, with a possible D match to TRBD1 (6 bases). The V end was cut by 6 bases, the J end by 6 bases, with 15 bases between. Germline CDR1 reads MNHEY; CDR2 reads SVGAGI. The CDR3 covers 14 residues.

This clone was detected a few times. The chain uses TRBV5-6 and TRBJ1-1; 8 nucleotides line up with TRBD1. V was clipped by 4 bases and J by 4 bases; unmatched bases: 3. The CDR3 loop spans 13 amino acids. CDR1 is SGHDT, CDR2 YYEEEE, per germline. The CDR3 here is CASSRTGGTEAFF. CDR3 in DNA: TGTGCCAGCAGCCGTACAGGGGGCACTGAAGCTTTCTTT.

The chain links TRBV9 to TRBJ2-7, with D possibly TRBD2 on 7 matching bases. V was pared by 6 bases and J by 6 bases, with 16 bases between. CDR1 and CDR2 (germline): SGDLS, YYNGEE. The CDR3 totals 13 residues. The CDR3 sequence is CASTAGAIGEQYF. CDR3 DNA: TGTGCCAGCACGGCGGGGGCTATAGGCGAGCAGTACTTC.

This rearrangement joins TRBV7-2 to TRBJ2-1, with 9 bases that match TRBD2. V trimming: 0 bases; J trimming: 2 bases; junction bases outside the gene matches: 2. The germline gives CDR1 SGHTA, CDR2 FQGNSA. This CDR3 contains 16 residues. For the CDR3, the DNA is TGTGCCAGCAGCTTAGCGGCTAGCGGGGCCTACAATGAGCAGTTCTTC. Amino acids: CASSLAASGAYNEQFF. Filled out from reference TRBV7-2 and TRBJ2-1, the complete variable domain reads GAGVSQSPSNKVTEKGKDVELRCDPISGHTALYWYRQSLGQGLEFLIYFQGNSAPDKSGLPSDRFSAERTGGSVSTLTIQRTQQEDSAVYLCASSLAASGAYNEQFFGPGTRLTVL.

V and J are TRBV5-6 and TRBJ2-3, with a weak D call TRBD2 (5 bases). The CDR3 has 13 amino acids. Germline V lookup: CDR1 SGHDT, CDR2 YYEEEE. V gave up 4 bases and J gave up 1 base, with 7 bases separating them. CDR3 DNA sequence: TGTGCCAGCAGCGGGCGGGGCACAGATACGCAGTATTTT. This gives the protein CASSGRGTDTQYF.

The chain recombines TRBV6-5 with TRBJ2-4, with D unresolved. The CDR3 length is 14 residues. The germline V gene has CDR1 MNHEY and CDR2 SVGAGI. V was pared by 5 bases and J by 1 base, with 9 bases between. The CDR3 region has the DNA TGTGCCAGCAGTCCGACTTGGGCCAAAAACATTCAGTACTTC. Its translation: CASSPTWAKNIQYF.

The CDR3, as DNA: TGCGCCAGCAGCCAAGGGAGTAGGCGGGGCTACACCTTC. It specifies CASSQGSRRGYTF. This chain uses TRBV4-1 with TRBJ1-2, with D unresolved. The V gene's germline CDR1 is MGHRA and CDR2 YSYEKL. Trimming cost V 1 base and J 8 bases, with 11 bases left between them. The CDR3 is 13 amino acids.

This clone was recorded once. The V and J genes are TRBV19 and TRBJ2-5; 10 bases fit TRBD2. In germline, CDR1 is LNHDA, CDR2 SQIVND (reference sequence). This CDR3 comprises 16 residues. Germline trimming cut 7 bases from V and 0 bases from J; bases unmatched to any gene: 8. The CDR3 protein is CASTTVLAGNQETQYF. For the CDR3, the DNA is TGTGCCAGTACCACGGTACTAGCGGGGAACCAAGAGACCCAGTACTTC.

J is TRBJ2-5 and V is TRBV5-5; 13 nucleotides match TRBD2. Germline V lookup: CDR1 SGHKS, CDR2 YYEKEE (reference sequence). V shed 0 bases and J 5 bases; nucleotides not matched to a gene: 7. This CDR3 region has 17 residues. The DNA for the CDR3 is TGTGCCAGCAGCTTGGTACTAGCGGGGGGGCCGGGCGAGACCCAGTACTTC. Its translation is CASSLVLAGGPGETQYF.

This chain connects TRBV28 to TRBJ2-7, with D perhaps TRBD1 (5 bases). Trimming stripped 3 bases from V and 7 bases from J, with 16 bases between. The CDR3 totals 14 residues. CDR1 is MDHEN and CDR2 is SYDVKM in the germline V gene. As DNA, the CDR3 is TGTGCCAGCAGTTTCCTCCAGGGCTTAGGGGAGCAGTACTTC. Translating it yields CASSFLQGLGEQYF.

The gene calls are TRBV15 and TRBJ2-1; TRBD1 agrees at 8 bases. The V gene end was trimmed by 1 base and the J gene end by 5 bases; junction bases not matched to a gene: 7. CDR1 LNHNV and CDR2 YYDKDF come from the germline V gene (reference sequence). The CDR3 has 16 residues. The CDR3 coding sequence is TGTGCCACCAGCAGAGTCTACGGGACAGGAGACAATGAGCAGTTCTTC. As protein: CATSRVYGTGDNEQFF.

This rearrangement joins TRBV7-6 to TRBJ1-6, with 7 bases fitting TRBD1. Germline values: CDR1 SGHVS, CDR2 FNYEAQ. The trim removed 5 bases at V and 0 bases at J, leaving 7 bases unmatched. The CDR3 has 17 amino acids. CDR3 DNA sequence: TGTGCCAGCAGCCGCGGGGACAGCAGCTCCTATAATTCACCCCTCCACTTT. It specifies CASSRGDSSSYNSPLHF.

A single count supports this clone. CDR3 in amino acids: CASSSRVWGTDTQYF. CDR3 DNA: TGTGCCAGCAGTTCGAGGGTGTGGGGCACAGATACGCAGTATTTT. The rearrangement joins TRBV6-5 to TRBJ2-3, with D perhaps matching TRBD2 (5 bases). The CDR3 consists of 15 residues. In germline, CDR1 is MNHEY, CDR2 SVGAGI. The V and J ends lost 4 bases and 1 base respectively, with 12 bases between them.

J is TRBJ2-5 and V is TRBV19; tentative D call: TRBD2 (6 bases). Germline-derived CDR1 and CDR2 are LNHDA and SQIVND (reference sequence). The CDR3 sequence is 16 residues long. Trimming removed 3 bases from V and 5 bases from J, with 19 bases in between. The CDR3 sequence: CASSIIGPGGVETQYF. The CDR3, as DNA: TGTGCCAGTAGTATCATAGGGCCCGGGGGTGTCGAGACCCAGTACTTC.

The genes are TRBV18 and TRBJ2-3, with 9 bases aligning to TRBD2. CDR3 length: 15 amino acids. Germline V gene lookup returns CDR1 KGHSH and CDR2 LQKENI. Trimming took 6 bases from V and 7 from J; bases not matched to a gene: 11. The CDR3 here is CASSSQRGEVNTQYF. The DNA of the CDR3 is TGTGCCAGCTCGAGCCAGCGGGGGGAAGTCAATACGCAGTATTTT.

The V and J genes are TRBV9 and TRBJ2-7, with D hard to call. The CDR3 is 12 residues long. V lost 4 bases and J 10 bases, leaving 15 bases between the germline ends. The germline gives CDR1 SGDLS, CDR2 YYNGEE. CDR3 loop: CASSPNGGLQYF. CDR3 coding DNA: TGTGCCAGCAGCCCGAATGGCGGCCTCCAGTACTTC.

Turning to this clone: This CDR3 is also generated by other DNA sequences in the sample. J is TRBJ1-2 and V is TRBV18; 8 nucleotides agree with TRBD1. Germline V CDR1 and CDR2: KGHSH, LQKENI. V dropped 3 bases and J dropped 2; count of bases not matched to a gene: 5. This CDR3 is built from 15 residues. In nucleotides, the CDR3 is TGTGCCAGCTCACCTATACGGACAGGGAACTATGGCTACACCTTC. Its protein product is CASSPIRTGNYGYTF. Complete variable domain (other parts from reference TRBV18 and TRBJ1-2): NAGVMQNPRHLVRRRGQEARLRCSPMKGHSHVYWYRQLPEEGLKFMVYLQKENIIDESGMPKERFSAEFPKEGPSILRIQQVVRGDSAAYFCASSPIRTGNYGYTFGSGTRLTVV.